One and the same sample provided the 19 T cell receptor beta chains below, sequenced in a study of T cell responses to AZD1222 COVID-19 vaccine. Using immunoSEQ multiplex PCR, the repertoire was profiled, and TCRdb retains in-frame clones only, with some absent. The repertoire holds 110,000 to 150,000 clones, 90% to 95% seen once, with roughly 9.1% in the top ten. The sample here was peripheral blood, taken on day 0 of AZD1222 vaccination. The receptors come from an adult in good health.

The rearrangement uses TRBV19 and TRBJ1-2, with 9 bases aligning to TRBD1. V gave up 3 bases and J gave up 6 bases; unmatched junction bases: 11. The germline CDR1 and CDR2 sequences are LNHDA and SQIVND (reference sequence). The CDR3 totals 16 residues. CDR3 bases: TGTGCCAGTAGTATTACCTCCGGGACAGGGCGGGATGGCTACACCTTC. This codes for CASSITSGTGRDGYTF.

The V call is TRBV2, the J call TRBJ1-4, with 9 bases lining up with TRBD1. J was trimmed by 1 base and V by 0 bases; bases with no gene match: 12. The CDR3 has 20 amino acids. The germline CDR1 and CDR2 sequences are SNHLY and FYNNEI. The CDR3 sequence is CASSEAPLDRGLQTNEKLFF. In DNA form, the CDR3 reads TGTGCCAGCAGTGAAGCGCCTCTGGACAGGGGCCTCCAAACTAATGAAAAACTGTTTTTT.

The chain uses TRBV11-3 and TRBJ1-1; 7 bases match TRBD1. The CDR3 has 17 amino acids. The trim removed 3 bases at V and 0 bases at J, leaving 10 bases unmatched. Germline values: CDR1 SGHNT, CDR2 YENEEA. In nucleotides, the CDR3 is TGTGCCAGCAGCTTCGAACGAAGGGACAGCCTGAACACTGAAGCTTTCTTT. Translation: CASSFERRDSLNTEAFF.

V and J are TRBV7-9 and TRBJ2-7; no definite D call. The CDR3 consists of 13 residues. V was cut by 2 bases and J by 3 bases, with 8 bases left in between. From germline, CDR1 is SEHNR and CDR2 FQNEAQ (reference sequence). In nucleotides, the CDR3 is TGTGCCAGCAGCTTACCCCCACACTACGAGCAGTACTTC. Its translation: CASSLPPHYEQYF.

This clone was recorded a few times. The rearrangement links TRBV11-2 to TRBJ1-4; no firm D call. The CDR3 runs 13 residues. V was cut by 5 bases and J by 0 bases, with 4 bases left in between. Germline loops: CDR1 SGHAT, CDR2 FQNNGV. The CDR3 DNA sequence: TGTGCCAGCAGCCGTACAACTAATGAAAAACTGTTTTTT. This translates into CASSRTTNEKLFF.

J is TRBJ2-1 and V is TRBV11-2; D might be TRBD1 (5 bases). Germline loops: CDR1 SGHAT, CDR2 FQNNGV. The CDR3 is 13 residues long. Trimming stripped 1 base from V and 10 bases from J, with 11 bases between. For the CDR3, the DNA is TGTGCCAGCAGCTTAGGGCCCAAGGGGGAGCAGTTCTTC. It translates to CASSLGPKGEQFF.

This clone was observed once. In DNA, the CDR3 is TGTGCCAGTAGTGCGAGAGGGGGGGTTTTCACTGAAGCTTTCTTT. This codes for CASSARGGVFTEAFF. The V call is TRBV19, the J call TRBJ1-1; D perhaps matches TRBD1 (6 bases). V lost 5 bases to trimming and J lost 4 bases, with 17 bases between them. Germline-derived CDR1 and CDR2 are LNHDA and SQIVND (reference sequence). This CDR3 spans 15 amino acids.

The rearrangement links TRBV6-6 to TRBJ1-1, with 7 bases matching TRBD1. The CDR3 consists of 13 residues. After removal of 2 bases from V and 5 bases from J, the junction contained 2 bases not matched to a gene. Germline CDR1 is MNHNY and CDR2 is SVGAGI (reference sequence). CDR3 residues: CASSYRTGTEAFF. In DNA form, the CDR3 reads TGTGCCAGCAGTTACCGGACAGGTACTGAAGCTTTCTTT.

J is TRBJ1-1 and V is TRBV6-5, with D hard to call. The CDR3 contains 15 residues. Germline V gives CDR1 MNHEY, CDR2 SVGAGI. With 5 bases removed from V and 6 bases from J, the gap between germline ends came to 19 bases. The CDR3 here is CASSPSGVGSSEAFF. CDR3 sequence (DNA): TGTGCCAGCAGTCCCTCGGGAGTTGGGTCGTCTGAAGCTTTCTTT.

V and J are TRBV11-3 and TRBJ2-7; unclear D gene. There are 12 residues in the CDR3. Germline V lookup: CDR1 SGHNT, CDR2 YENEEA. V lost 6 bases and J lost 7, with 13 bases in between. The CDR3 sequence: CASRQNPGEQYF. DNA for the CDR3: TGTGCCAGCAGACAAAACCCCGGAGAGCAGTACTTC.

This clone was picked up a small number of times. The chain uses TRBV27 and TRBJ2-7; perhaps TRBD2 as D (6 bases). Trimming cost V 10 bases and J 7 bases, with 20 bases left between them. The CDR3 covers 13 residues. CDR1 and CDR2 (germline): MNHEY, SMNVEV (reference sequence). CDR3 in DNA: TGTGCCACCAAACATGGGACTCTTGGGGAGCAGTACTTC. As protein: CATKHGTLGEQYF.

The genes are TRBV5-1 and TRBJ2-1; TRBD2 aligns across 7 bases. Germline V gene lookup returns CDR1 SGHRS and CDR2 YFSETQ. The CDR3 sequence is 12 residues long. Trimming took 2 bases from V and 11 from J; bases not matched to a gene: 4. The CDR3 sequence is CASSFEGTKQFF. The CDR3 nucleotides read TGCGCCAGCAGCTTTGAGGGGACTAAGCAGTTCTTC.

The genes are TRBV18 and TRBJ1-1; 9 nucleotides agree with TRBD1. The CDR3 has 14 amino acids. Germline CDR1 KGHSH, CDR2 LQKENI. V shed 6 bases, J shed 7 bases, and the junction held 9 bases outside the gene matches. The CDR3 DNA reads as TGTGCCAGCTCCCCAGACAGGGGGTACGTTGAAGCTTTCTTT. It is translated as CASSPDRGYVEAFF. Based on the CDR3 plus reference TRBV18 and TRBJ1-1, the full variable domain is NAGVMQNPRHLVRRRGQEARLRCSPMKGHSHVYWYRQLPEEGLKFMVYLQKENIIDESGMPKERFSAEFPKEGPSILRIQQVVRGDSAAYFCASSPDRGYVEAFFGQGTRLTVV.

This clone was picked up one time. CDR3 sequence: CASSSRQNNEQYF. The CDR3 nucleotides read TGTGCCAGCAGCTCCCGGCAGAACAACGAGCAGTACTTC. The chain joins TRBV7-9 to TRBJ2-7; D is undetermined. Trimming took 4 bases from V and 5 from J, leaving 12 bases between them. The CDR3 is made up of 13 amino acids. The V gene's germline CDR1 is SEHNR and CDR2 FQNEAQ (reference sequence). Full variable domain (outside the CDR3, taken from reference TRBV7-9 and TRBJ2-7): DTGVSQNPRHKITKRGQNVTFRCDPISEHNRLYWYRQTLGQGPEFLTYFQNEAQLEKSRLLSDRFSAERPKGSFSTLEIQRTEQGDSAMYLCASSSRQNNEQYFGPGTRLTVT.

The chain uses TRBV6-5 and TRBJ2-1; 8 bases fit TRBD1. CDR1 is MNHEY and CDR2 is SVGAGI in the germline V gene. J gave up 4 bases and V 6 bases, and 8 bases lay outside the gene matches. The CDR3 covers 15 residues. CDR3 nucleotide sequence: TGTGCCAGCAGGCCCTTCCGGGACAGGTACAATGAGCAGTTCTTC. Amino acids: CASRPFRDRYNEQFF.

This chain's CDR3 is CATRVGADTQYF. The CDR3 coding sequence is TGTGCCACCAGAGTTGGAGCAGATACGCAGTATTTT. This chain links TRBV24-1 with TRBJ2-3; no reliable D call. The CDR3 consists of 12 residues. V lost 7 bases, J lost 4 bases, and 8 bases lay in between. CDR1 and CDR2 (germline): KGHDR, SFDVKD.

The rearrangement links TRBV5-8 to TRBJ1-1, with TRBD1 as a possible D gene (6 bases). The CDR3 contains 14 residues. Trimming removed 2 bases from V and 1 base from J, with 9 bases in between. Germline CDR1 reads SGHTS; CDR2 reads YDEGEE. The CDR3 region is CASSFWTENTEAFF. The CDR3 DNA is TGTGCCAGCAGCTTCTGGACAGAGAACACTGAAGCTTTCTTT.

This chain uses TRBV5-1 with TRBJ1-4; 9 nucleotides match TRBD1. The CDR3 has 17 residues. Looked up from germline, CDR1 is SGHRS and CDR2 is YFSETQ. After removal of 4 bases from V and 1 base from J, the junction contained 8 bases not matched to a gene. The CDR3 protein is CASSPGTGTGTNEKLFF. The CDR3, as DNA: TGCGCCAGCAGCCCGGGGACAGGGACTGGAACTAATGAAAAACTGTTTTTT.

The chain is built from TRBV29-1 and TRBJ2-3; D may be TRBD2 (7 bases). The CDR3 covers 15 residues. With 5 bases removed from V and 3 bases from J, the gap between germline ends came to 18 bases. Germline V gene data show CDR1 as SQVTM and CDR2 as ANQGSEA. The CDR3 here is CSVIRGAIGTDTQYF. For the CDR3, the DNA is TGCAGCGTTATTCGGGGGGCGATCGGTACAGATACGCAGTATTTT.